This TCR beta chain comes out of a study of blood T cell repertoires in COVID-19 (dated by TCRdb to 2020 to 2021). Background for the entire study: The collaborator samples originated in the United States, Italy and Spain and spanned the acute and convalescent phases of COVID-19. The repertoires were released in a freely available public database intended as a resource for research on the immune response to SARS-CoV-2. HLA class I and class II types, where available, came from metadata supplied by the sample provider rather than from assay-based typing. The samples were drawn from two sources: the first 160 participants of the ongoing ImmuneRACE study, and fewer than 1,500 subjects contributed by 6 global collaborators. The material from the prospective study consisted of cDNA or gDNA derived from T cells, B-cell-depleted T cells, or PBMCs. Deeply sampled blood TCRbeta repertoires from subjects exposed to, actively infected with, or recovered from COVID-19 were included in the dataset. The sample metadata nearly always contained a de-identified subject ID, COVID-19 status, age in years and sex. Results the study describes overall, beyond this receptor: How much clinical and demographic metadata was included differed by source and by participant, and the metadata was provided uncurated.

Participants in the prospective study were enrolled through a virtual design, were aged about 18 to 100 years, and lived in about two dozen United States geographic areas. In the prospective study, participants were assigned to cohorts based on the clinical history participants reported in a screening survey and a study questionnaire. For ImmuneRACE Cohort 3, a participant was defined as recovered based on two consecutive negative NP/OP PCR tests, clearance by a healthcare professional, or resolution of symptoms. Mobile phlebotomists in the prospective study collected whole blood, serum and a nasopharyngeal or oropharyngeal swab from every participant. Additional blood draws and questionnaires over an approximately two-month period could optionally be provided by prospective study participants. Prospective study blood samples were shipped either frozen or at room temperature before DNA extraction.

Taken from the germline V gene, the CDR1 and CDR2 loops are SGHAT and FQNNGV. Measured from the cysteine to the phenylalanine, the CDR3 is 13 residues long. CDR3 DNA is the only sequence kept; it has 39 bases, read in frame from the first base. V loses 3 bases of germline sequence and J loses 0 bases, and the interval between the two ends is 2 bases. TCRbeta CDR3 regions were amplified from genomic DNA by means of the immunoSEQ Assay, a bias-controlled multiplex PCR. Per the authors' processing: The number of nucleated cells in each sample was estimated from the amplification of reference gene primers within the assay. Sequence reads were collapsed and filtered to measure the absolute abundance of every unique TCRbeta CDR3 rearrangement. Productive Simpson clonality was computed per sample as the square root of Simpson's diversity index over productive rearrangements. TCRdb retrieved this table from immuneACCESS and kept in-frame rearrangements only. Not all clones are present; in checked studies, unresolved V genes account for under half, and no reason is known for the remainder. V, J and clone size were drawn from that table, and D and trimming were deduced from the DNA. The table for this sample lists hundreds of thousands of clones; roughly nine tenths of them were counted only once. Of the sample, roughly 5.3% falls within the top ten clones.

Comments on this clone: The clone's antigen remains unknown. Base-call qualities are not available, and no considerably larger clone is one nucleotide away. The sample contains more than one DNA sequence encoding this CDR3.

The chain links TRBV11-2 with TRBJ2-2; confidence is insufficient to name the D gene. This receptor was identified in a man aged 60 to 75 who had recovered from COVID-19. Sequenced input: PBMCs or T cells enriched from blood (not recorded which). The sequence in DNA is TGTGCCAGCAGCTTCACGAACACCGGGGAGCTGTTTTTT. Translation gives CASSFTNTGELFF.